This is a list of T cell receptor beta chains from one sample in a study of blood T cell repertoires in COVID-19. TCRdb keeps only in-frame clones here, not all; method: immunoSEQ multiplex PCR. The repertoire has 150,000 to 200,000 clones, 88% of them found once; the top ten carry more than 25%. The sequenced material came from peripheral blood. These TCRs come from a man aged 55 to 69 with acute or convalescent COVID-19. The CDR3 runs from the conserved cysteine through the conserved F or W. D genes are given only for firm matches. Only some rows state a clone size, as once, few, many or a class for expanded clones.

cdr3_nt cdr3_aa j_call clone_size v_call d_call
TGTGCCAGCAGCTTAGCTGGCGGACAGGGGGCCTACGAGCAGTACTTC CASSLAGGQGAYEQYF TRBJ2-7 . TRBV7-8 TRBD1
TGTGCCAGCAGTTTAGGCAGTAACTATGGCTACACCTTC CASSLGSNYGYTF TRBJ1-2 . TRBV27 .
TGCAGTGCTAGCGCCGGGACTAGCATGGATTTT CSASAGTSMDF TRBJ2-3 . TRBV20-1 TRBD2
TGTGCCAGCAGCTTAGATGCCAGGGGGCTTGTTAGTGGCACTGAAGCTTTCTTT CASSLDARGLVSGTEAFF TRBJ1-1 few TRBV7-6 TRBD1
TGTGCCAGCAGCTTAGCGGGAGGGCAAAACACCGGGGAGCTGTTTTTT CASSLAGGQNTGELFF TRBJ2-2 . TRBV11-1 TRBD2
TGTGCCAGCAGGTTCTCGACGGGGGACACCGGGGAGCTGTTTTTT CASRFSTGDTGELFF TRBJ2-2 . TRBV5-4 .
TGTGCCAGCAGCTTACAGCGCGCCTACAATGAGCAGTTCTTC CASSLQRAYNEQFF TRBJ2-1 . TRBV7-2 .
TGTGCCAGCAGCTTGGGGGACTCAAGGGATGAAAAACTGTTTTTT CASSLGDSRDEKLFF TRBJ1-4 . TRBV5-8 .
TGTGCCAGCAGCTTGCCCCAGGGGGCTTCCTATGGCTACACCTTC CASSLPQGASYGYTF TRBJ1-2 . TRBV5-4 TRBD1
TGTGCCAGCGGCCGGAATGGGGGGTCCGGCTACACCTTC CASGRNGGSGYTF TRBJ1-2 . TRBV12-3/TRBV12-4 .
TGTGCCAGCAGCCGCCAGATTGACTCTGGGGCCAACGTCCTGACTTTC CASSRQIDSGANVLTF TRBJ2-6 . TRBV14 .
TGTGCCAGCAGCAAAGGGTCTCCTGCCGGGACGATCGAGCGGGAGTTC CASSKGSPAGTIEREF TRBJ2-7 . TRBV21-1 .
TGCGCCAGCAGCCAAGAGGGGGGGAACAGTGAAGCTTTCTTT CASSQEGGNSEAFF TRBJ1-1 . TRBV4-1 .
TGTGCCAGCAGTTTGTTAAGGACAGTCAATGAGCAGTTCTTC CASSLLRTVNEQFF TRBJ2-1 . TRBV27 .
TGTGCCAGCAGCCCCGGACAGGTCCACCTTGAGCTGTTTTTT CASSPGQVHLELFF TRBJ2-2 . TRBV7-9 TRBD1
TGCGCCAGCAGGCGTCGTGACAATGAGCAGTTCTTC CASRRRDNEQFF TRBJ2-1 . TRBV5-1 .
TGTGCCAGTAGTCGACAGGGCTCTGGAAACACCATATATTTT CASSRQGSGNTIYF TRBJ1-3 . TRBV19 TRBD1
TGTGCCAGCAGTTCCTGGGACAGCCAAGAGACCCAGTACTTC CASSSWDSQETQYF TRBJ2-5 . TRBV27 TRBD1
TGTGCCAGCAGTTTGACTAGCGGCCGTTCCTACGAGCAGTACTTC CASSLTSGRSYEQYF TRBJ2-7 many TRBV27 TRBD2
TGTGCCTGGACCTCGGAGAGGGATCAGCCCCAGCATTTT CAWTSERDQPQHF TRBJ1-5 . TRBV30 .
TGTGCCAGCAGTTGTCTGACTAGCGGGGGCCGGGAGACCCAGTACTTC CASSCLTSGGRETQYF TRBJ2-5 once TRBV6-7 TRBD2
TGTGCCAGCAGAACAGGGGGCTTGTATGGAAACACCATATATTTT CASRTGGLYGNTIYF TRBJ1-3 . TRBV6-6 TRBD1
TGCGCCAGCAGCCAAGACGCAGGGTTCACAGATACGCAGTATTTT CASSQDAGFTDTQYF TRBJ2-3 . TRBV4-3 .
TGTGCCAGCAGCGTAGGCAGGGTCACCGGGGAGCTGTTTTTT CASSVGRVTGELFF TRBJ2-2 . TRBV9 .
TGTGCCAGCAGCTCAGGGATCTCATACCTCAGGAATGAGCAGTTCTTC CASSSGISYLRNEQFF TRBJ2-1 . TRBV7-8 .
TGTGCCAGCAGCTTTAGGAGTTATGGCTACACCTTC CASSFRSYGYTF TRBJ1-2 . TRBV11-3 .
TGTGCCAGCAGTGCGTACAGGGGGGGGTTAAGCAATCAGCCCCAGCATTTT CASSAYRGGLSNQPQHF TRBJ1-5 . TRBV6-1 TRBD1
TGTGCCAGCAGCCAAGGAGGACAGGGGGATGGAAAACTGTTTTTT CASSQGGQGDGKLFF TRBJ1-4 . TRBV3-1/TRBV3-2 TRBD1
TGTGCCAGCAGCCCTTCAAGCGGAACCTACGAGCAGTACTTC CASSPSSGTYEQYF TRBJ2-7 . TRBV7-3 .
TGTGCCAGCAGCGTAGGGGGACAGGGGAACTATGGCTACACCTTC CASSVGGQGNYGYTF TRBJ1-2 . TRBV9 TRBD1
TGTGCCAGCAGCTTACTGACAGGTTCCTACGAGCAGTACTTC CASSLLTGSYEQYF TRBJ2-7 once TRBV7-2 .
TGTGCCAGTAGTATAGCCGTATACACCGGGGAGCTGTTTTTT CASSIAVYTGELFF TRBJ2-2 once TRBV19 .
TGTGCCAGCAGCTTGGTCCAGGGGGCGATTACCTATGGCTACACCTTC CASSLVQGAITYGYTF TRBJ1-2 . TRBV5-6 TRBD1
TGTGCCAGTTCCAGGGGACGGAACACTGAAGCTTTCTTT CASSRGRNTEAFF TRBJ1-1 . TRBV19 .
TGTGCCAGCAGAAATAACCGGGACAGACGAAACATTCAGTACTTC CASRNNRDRRNIQYF TRBJ2-4 . TRBV6-5 TRBD1
TGCAGTGCTAGCGAAGAGGAGACCCAGTACTTC CSASEEETQYF TRBJ2-5 . TRBV20-1 .